Listed below are T cell receptor beta chains from one sample, sequenced in a study of early stage breast cancer tumors. Assay used: immunoSEQ multiplex PCR; TCRdb lists only in-frame clones, some missing. The repertoire holds some 47,000 clones, with around 83% as singletons. The specimen was blood. These receptors were obtained from a person aged 45-60 years with breast cancer. The CDR3 runs from the conserved cysteine through the conserved F or W. A D gene is named only where the DNA matches it firmly. Rows may omit the clone size; those that give it use once, few, many or a size class.

j_call cdr3_length v_call d_call clone_size cdr3_nt cdr3_aa
TRBJ2-2 18 TRBV11-2 NA NA TGTGCCAGCAGCTTAGGAGTATTTGGCAGGACGAACACCGGGGAGCTGTTTTTT CASSLGVFGRTNTGELFF
TRBJ2-1 16 TRBV7-7 TRBD2 NA TGTGCTAGCAGCTTAGCGGGAGGGCCCCTACAGGATGAGCAGTTCTTC CASSLAGGPLQDEQFF
TRBJ1-2 12 TRBV9 NA NA TGTGCCAGCAGCGGGGGACACAATGGCTACACCTTC CASSGGHNGYTF
TRBJ1-1 15 TRBV9 NA NA TGTGCCAGCAGCTCGGGGGGTCAGTTTTCGACTGAAGCTTTCTTT CASSSGGQFSTEAFF
TRBJ2-5 13 TRBV2 NA NA TGTGCCAGCACAATGGCGATGGGGGAGACCCAGTACTTC CASTMAMGETQYF
TRBJ2-3 15 TRBV27 TRBD1 NA TGTGCCAGCAGCAGACCGGGACAGGGGGCAGATACGCAGTATTTT CASSRPGQGADTQYF
TRBJ1-3 16 TRBV4-3 TRBD1 NA TGCGCCAGCAGCCAAGTACAGGGGGTAGACGGAAACACCATATATTTT CASSQVQGVDGNTIYF
TRBJ2-3 14 TRBV7-9 NA NA TGTGCCAGCAGCTTAGCTACTAGCACAGATACGCAGTATTTT CASSLATSTDTQYF
TRBJ2-3 11 TRBV5-5 NA NA TGTGCCAGCAGCTTGGGAGATACGCAGTATTTT CASSLGDTQYF
TRBJ2-7 14 TRBV7-9 TRBD2 NA TGTGCCAGCAGCTCCCAGCGGGATGTCTACGAGCAGTACTTC CASSSQRDVYEQYF
TRBJ1-2 14 TRBV19 NA NA TGTGCCAGTAGTATGCCGCCCGAGAACTATGGCTACACCTTC CASSMPPENYGYTF
TRBJ2-3 16 TRBV6-1 TRBD2 NA TGTGCCAGCAGTGAGCGATCGGGAGGCGGCACAGATACGCAGTATTTT CASSERSGGGTDTQYF
TRBJ2-5 14 TRBV2 NA NA TGTGCCAGCAGTGTTTTCGTGGAGTGGGGGACCCAGTACTTC CASSVFVEWGTQYF
TRBJ1-5 14 TRBV11-2 TRBD1 few TGTGCCAGCAGCTCCCGGGACAGAGAGCAGCCCCAGCATTTT CASSSRDREQPQHF
TRBJ1-2 15 TRBV6-1 TRBD1 once TGTGCCAGCAGTGTGCAGGGGGCAGCTAACTATGGCTACACCTTC CASSVQGAANYGYTF
TRBJ1-5 14 TRBV10-2 TRBD1 NA TGCGCCAGCAGTGACCGGGACAGTAATCAGCCCCAGCATTTT CASSDRDSNQPQHF
TRBJ1-1 13 TRBV19 NA NA TGTGCCAGTAGTATTGGCGGAGCTACTGAAGCTTTCTTT CASSIGGATEAFF
TRBJ2-1 15 TRBV18 TRBD1 NA TGTGCCAGCTCCCTGGGACAGGATACCTACAATGAGCAGTTCTTC CASSLGQDTYNEQFF
TRBJ2-3 14 TRBV30 NA NA TGTGCCTGGAGTGTGCCCCCCGGCACAGATACGCAGTATTTT CAWSVPPGTDTQYF
TRBJ2-3 13 TRBV1 NA NA TGCACCAGCAGCCAAGTCAAGATGGATACGCAGTATTTT CTSSQVKMDTQYF
TRBJ1-2 13 TRBV5-6 TRBD1 NA TGTGCCAGCAGCTTGGCTCAGGGGGATGGCTACACCTTC CASSLAQGDGYTF
TRBJ1-1 15 TRBV6-5 NA NA TGTGCCAGCAGTGGGGGCTCGATCGGGAACACTGAAGCTTTCTTT CASSGGSIGNTEAFF
TRBJ2-1 13 TRBV4-3 NA NA TGCGCCAGCAGCCAAGAACTATTAGGACACCAGTTCTTC CASSQELLGHQFF
TRBJ1-6 13 TRBV6-5 NA NA TGTGCCAGCAGTTACGGGGGGAGGGCACCCCTCCACTTT CASSYGGRAPLHF
TRBJ2-6 19 TRBV4-1 TRBD1 NA TGCGCCAGCAGCCCGTCCGGGACAGGGGATGGGGCTGGGGCCAACGTCCTGACTTTC CASSPSGTGDGAGANVLTF
TRBJ2-2 13 TRBV5-1 NA NA TGCGCCAGCAGCTTGGAGGACACCGGGGAGCTGTTTTTT CASSLEDTGELFF
TRBJ2-2 16 TRBV11-2 NA NA TGTGCCAGCAGATTCGGGACCTTGGGGGACACCGGGGAGCTGTTTTTT CASRFGTLGDTGELFF
TRBJ1-2 14 TRBV27 TRBD1 NA TGTGCCAGCAGTCCGCTGAGGCAGGGGGGTGGCTACACCTTC CASSPLRQGGGYTF
TRBJ2-7 13 TRBV6-1 NA NA TGTGCCAGCATGCGGGGCACGGAGTACGAGCAGTACTTC CASMRGTEYEQYF
TRBJ2-2 17 TRBV2 NA once TGTGCCAGCAGTCACGGGGGTGGGGGTACGAACACCGGGGAGCTGTTTTTT CASSHGGGGTNTGELFF
TRBJ2-2 16 TRBV10-3 TRBD1 NA TGTGCCATCAGTGAGAGGGCAGGGGGCCTCACCGGGGAGCTGTTTTTT CAISERAGGLTGELFF
TRBJ1-6 15 TRBV7-9 NA few TGTGCCAGCAGCTTAGAGTCGGGTTTTGATTCACCCCTCCACTTT CASSLESGFDSPLHF
TRBJ2-7 13 TRBV6-1 NA NA TGTGCCAGCAGTGTCCCGATTACCTACGAGCAGTACTTC CASSVPITYEQYF
TRBJ2-7 14 TRBV13 TRBD2 once TGTGCCAGCAGAGGCGGGACTAGCAGTAACGAGCAGTACTTC CASRGGTSSNEQYF
TRBJ1-1 17 TRBV7-9 TRBD1 NA TGTGCCAGCAGCTTAGCCGGGACAGGGGGCGCCCCGACTGAAGCTTTCTTT CASSLAGTGGAPTEAFF
TRBJ1-4 13 TRBV6-1 NA NA TGTGCCAGCGGAGGGGCAACTAATGAAAAACTGTTTTTT CASGGATNEKLFF
TRBJ1-2 15 TRBV10-3 NA NA TGTGCCATCAGTACCCCCTCGAGGGGTAACTATGGCTACACCTTC CAISTPSRGNYGYTF
TRBJ2-3 11 TRBV9 NA once TGTGCCAGCAGCGGTGCGGATACGCAGTATTTT CASSGADTQYF
TRBJ2-7 12 TRBV5-1 NA NA TGCGCCAGCAGCCTCCCCTCCTACGAGCAGTACTTC CASSLPSYEQYF
TRBJ1-1 16 TRBV11-2 NA NA TGTGCCAGCAGCCTGTGGTTCGGGACACAGAACACTGAAGCTTTCTTT CASSLWFGTQNTEAFF
TRBJ2-1 16 TRBV5-1 TRBD1 once TGCGCCAGCAGCCGAAACGACAGGGGCCTAAGTAATGAGCAGTTCTTC CASSRNDRGLSNEQFF
TRBJ2-1 16 TRBV7-9 NA NA TGTGCCAGCCAAGGGGGAGGGAGCCTAGTCGTATATGAGCAGTTCTTC CASQGGGSLVVYEQFF
TRBJ2-1 12 TRBV19 NA NA TGTGCCAGTAGTCCTCGGACGGGTGAGCAGTTCTTC CASSPRTGEQFF